One and the same sample provided the 23 T cell receptor beta chains below, sequenced in a study of tumor and adjacent non-tumor tissue in lung cancer. This sample's RNA came from whole unsorted tissue. A modified ARM-PCR protocol with three rounds of nested PCR amplified TCRbeta. TCRdb redid the calling of the multiplex PCR reads with MiXCR, one entry per CDR3 protein. The repertoire includes about 200,000 distinct CDR3 sequences, 70% to 75% of them detected once, and about 25% sits in the top ten. Sequenced material: lung tumor tissue. The source of these receptors is a man aged 60 to 75 with non-small cell lung cancer.

Note on this clonotype: With a much larger clone just one base away, this may be a read error. The genes are TRBV6-1 and TRBJ1-5, with 9 nucleotides matching TRBD1. Germline CDR1 is MNHNS and CDR2 is SASEGT. The CDR3 totals 16 residues. The CDR3 DNA reads TGTGCCAGCAGAGCCTTGACAGGGGGTGGCAATCAGCCCCAGCTTTTT. This gives the protein CASRALTGGGNQPQLF.

The CDR3: CASSSTGGAVYEQYF. CDR3 DNA: TGTGCCAGCAGCTCTACAGGGGGTGCAGTCTACGAGCAGTACTTC. The chain is built from TRBV11-2 and TRBJ2-7; 8 bases are shared with TRBD1. The CDR3 sequence is 15 residues long. The trim removed 4 bases at V and 3 bases at J, leaving 8 bases unmatched. Per the germline V gene, CDR1 is SGHAT and CDR2 is FQNNGV.

Notes on this clonotype: A single base separates this from a much larger clone, so it may be a read error. The chain recombines TRBV12-3 or TRBV12-4 with TRBJ2-1; D possibly matches TRBD1 or TRBD2 (5 bases each). This CDR3 spans 16 amino acids. V was clipped by 5 bases and J by 5 bases, with 19 bases between them. In DNA form, the CDR3 reads TGTGCCAGCAGTGAGAGACTAACGGGGCTTGACAATGAGCAGTTCTTC. Protein product: CASSERLTGLDNEQFF.

Details on this clonotype: An end of the junction does not agree with germline; a read error may underlie this. This chain joins TRBV5-4 and TRBJ1-2; TRBD1 agrees at 8 bases. The germline gives CDR1 SGHNT, CDR2 YYREEE (reference sequence). The CDR3 contains 15 residues. CDR3 residues: CASSLSVGQEYDYAF. The CDR3 nucleotides read TGTGCCAGCAGCTTGTCCGTGGGACAGGAGTATGACTACGCCTTC.

Note on this clonotype: A junction boundary mismatches the germline segment, possibly from a read error. The V call is TRBV6-2 or TRBV6-3, the J call TRBJ1-5, with 7 bases aligning to TRBD1. The CDR3 loop spans 15 amino acids. Germline V gene lookup returns CDR1 MNHEY and CDR2 SVGEGT. CDR3 residues: CASSYSAGGRQPEHF. The CDR3 DNA reads as TGTGCCAGCAGTTACTCTGCAGGGGGTCGACAGCCCGAGCATTTT.

Points on this clonotype: An end of the junction differs from the germline gene, which may be a read error. The CDR3 DNA is TGTACCAGCAGCTTAATAGGACTAGCTGTAGGAGAGCAGTTCTTC. Amino acids: CTSSLIGLAVGEQFF. The chain is built from TRBV11-1 and TRBJ2-1; TRBD2 agrees at 8 bases. Germline V gene data show CDR1 as SGHAT and CDR2 as FQDESV (reference sequence). The CDR3 length is 15 residues.

On this clonotype itself: A much more abundant neighbour one base away suggests this may be a read error. This chain uses TRBV5-1 with TRBJ2-5, with a possible D match to TRBD1 (5 bases). The V end lost 5 bases, the J end lost 4 bases, and 18 bases lay between the germline ends. Germline CDR1 SGHRS, CDR2 YFSETQ. CDR3 length equals 15 residues. The CDR3 DNA follows: TGCGCCAGCAGTACACAGGAAGGGCTGGGAGAGACCCAGTACTTC. Encoded protein: CASSTQEGLGETQYF.

Notes on this clonotype: With a much larger clone just one base away, this may be a read error. This chain uses TRBV5-4 with TRBJ2-3; D unclear. Germline V gene data show CDR1 as SGHNT and CDR2 as YYREEE (reference sequence). The CDR3 loop spans 14 amino acids. Here the CDR3 reads CASSFESGTDTKYF. The CDR3 coding sequence is TGTGCCAGCAGCTTTGAGAGTGGCACAGATACGAAGTATTTT.

The rearrangement uses TRBV5-1 and TRBJ2-5; D unclear. This CDR3 has 14 residues. Deletions cut 0 bases from V and 5 bases from J, with 11 bases between. The germline gives CDR1 SGHRS, CDR2 YFSETQ. CDR3 coding DNA: TGCGCCAGCAGCTTGGAGGCCTGTGGTGAGACCCAGTACTTC. Protein: CASSLEACGETQYF.

Comment on this clonotype: A much larger clone differs by one base, so this may be a read error. This sequence joins TRBV6-1 and TRBJ1-4; D call uncertain. Germline V lookup: CDR1 MNHNS, CDR2 SASEGT. This CDR3 is built from 14 residues. The DNA for the CDR3 is TGTGCCAGCAGTTGGCAGGATACTAATGAAAATCTGTTTTTT. Its protein product is CASSWQDTNENLFF.

Concerning this clonotype: The junction departs from the called germline gene at one end, perhaps through a read error. The J gene is TRBJ1-2, the V gene TRBV10-2; TRBD1 matches at 10 bases. The germline CDR1 and CDR2 sequences are WSHSY and SAAADI. The CDR3 spans 12 residues. CDR3 loop: CASGQGVSDYIF. CDR3 DNA sequence: TGCGCCAGCGGACAGGGGGTATCTGACTACATCTTC.

Many counts were recorded for this clonotype. The chain combines TRBV7-8 with TRBJ1-2, with 7 bases lining up with TRBD1. The CDR3 runs to 14 residues. After removal of 5 bases from V and 7 bases from J, the junction contained 10 bases not matched to a gene. Germline-derived CDR1 and CDR2 are SGHVS and FQNEAQ. CDR3 DNA sequence: TGTGCCAGCAGCCCAACGACAGGGCGGAGTGGCTACACCTTC. This translates into CASSPTTGRSGYTF. The entire variable domain, with the rest obtained from reference TRBV7-8 and TRBJ1-2, is as follows: GAGVSQSPRYKVAKRGQDVALRCDPISGHVSLFWYQQALGQGPEFLTYFQNEAQLDKSGLPSDRFFAERPEGSVSTLKIQRTQQEDSAVYLCASSPTTGRSGYTFGSGTRLTVV.

A remark on this clonotype: A much larger clone differs from this one at a single base, so this may be a read error. V and J are TRBV10-1 and TRBJ2-1; 10 bases are shared with TRBD1. The ends lost 10 bases at V and 6 bases at J; junction bases unmatched: 15. CDR1 is WNHNN, CDR2 SYGVQD, per germline (reference sequence). The length of the CDR3 is 16 residues. CDR3 DNA: TGCGCCAACAAGACCGGGACAGGGGACGTGGTCAATGAGCAGTTCTTC. This gives the protein CANKTGTGDVVNEQFF.

Concerning this clonotype: This clone may be a read error of a much larger clone one base away. The chain joins TRBV20-1 to TRBJ2-7; TRBD1 is a possible D gene (6 bases). From germline, CDR1 is DFQATT and CDR2 SNEGSKA (reference sequence). This CDR3 comprises 13 residues. CDR3 in amino acids: CGANRDTSYEQYF. The CDR3 nucleotides are TGCGGTGCTAACCGGGACACCAGCTACGAGCAGTACTTC.

CDR3 residues: CSVGRLTAITGELFF. CDR3 coding DNA: TGCAGCGTGGGGCGTTTAACGGCGATCACCGGGGAGCTGTTTTTT. This chain uses TRBV29-1 with TRBJ2-2; D possibly corresponds to TRBD1 (5 bases). CDR1 is SQVTM, CDR2 ANQGSEA, per germline. Deletions cut 6 bases from V and 4 bases from J, with 18 bases between. The CDR3 is 15 amino acids.

Notes on this clonotype: The conserved phenylalanine or tryptophan is not found at the CDR3 terminus, so this likely reflects a read error. The gene calls are TRBV5-1 and TRBJ2-7; D remains ambiguous. The CDR3 consists of 14 residues. V lost 0 bases and J lost 3, with 10 bases in between. The germline V gene has CDR1 SGHRS and CDR2 YFSETQ. The CDR3 bases are TGCGCCAGCAGCTTGGAGGAGCAATACTACGAGCAGTACTTA. This translates into CASSLEEQYYEQYL.

This sequence joins TRBV12-3 or TRBV12-4 and TRBJ1-6, with 7 bases fitting TRBD1. With 8 bases clipped from V and 9 bases from J, the junction kept 10 bases outside the gene matches. CDR3 size: 14 residues. In DNA, the CDR3 is TGTGCCAGCGCCCAGGGGGGAACTGGTTCACCCCTCCACTTT. Translation gives CASAQGGTGSPLHF.

V usage is TRBV11-3 and J usage is TRBJ2-7, with D maybe TRBD1 (6 bases). Germline V lookup: CDR1 SGHNT, CDR2 YENEEA. The CDR3 contains 15 residues. Trimming stripped 5 bases from V and 6 bases from J, with 20 bases between. CDR3 sequence reads: CASSQGPGSVIEQYF. The CDR3, as DNA: TGTGCCAGCAGCCAGGGGCCGGGATCGGTGATCGAGCAGTACTTC.

On this clonotype: A much larger clone differs from this one at a single base, so this may be a read error. This rearrangement joins TRBV11-3 to TRBJ2-3; 11 nucleotides line up with TRBD2. There are 15 residues in the CDR3. The V gene's germline CDR1 is SGHNT and CDR2 YENEEA. Here the CDR3 reads CASSFLAGGADRQYF. The CDR3 DNA sequence: TGTGCCAGCAGCTTCCTAGCGGGAGGAGCCGATAGGCAGTATTTT.

This clonotype showed up just once. The junction departs from the called germline gene at one end, perhaps through a read error. V usage is TRBV4-1 and J usage is TRBJ1-5, with a weak D call TRBD1 (5 bases). This CDR3 has 17 amino acids. Germline loops: CDR1 MGHRA, CDR2 YSYEKL. CDR3 nucleotide sequence: TGCGCCAGCAGCCAAGAGTTCATCATGGGGCGGAATCAGCCCCATCATTTT. Protein product: CASSQEFIMGRNQPHHF.

Note on this clonotype: The junction does not match germline at one end; this may be a read error. The chain combines TRBV11-2 with TRBJ1-1; 8 nucleotides align to TRBD1. CDR3 length equals 15 residues. Germline V CDR1 and CDR2: SGHAT, FQNNGV. The CDR3 sequence is CANSFRQGRETETFF. CDR3 sequence (DNA): TGTGCCAACAGTTTTCGACAGGGGCGGGAAACTGAAACTTTCTTT.

Concerning this clonotype itself: A much bigger clone sits one base away, suggesting this may be a read error. V and J are TRBV28 and TRBJ1-2, with D tentatively TRBD1 (5 bases). CDR1 is MDHEN, CDR2 SYDVKM, per germline. The CDR3 loop spans 14 amino acids. CDR3 loop: CASISQGSDYGYSF. The CDR3, as DNA: TGTGCCAGCATTAGTCAGGGATCGGACTATGGCTACTCCTTC.

CDR3 in DNA: TGCGCCAGCAGCTTGGATCCGGGGTACTATGGCTACACCTTC. It encodes CASSLDPGYYGYTF. V gene TRBV5-1 combines with J gene TRBJ1-2; no clear D. CDR1 and CDR2 (germline): SGHRS, YFSETQ. V shed 0 bases and J shed 3 bases, with 9 bases lying between them. This CDR3 spans 14 amino acids.